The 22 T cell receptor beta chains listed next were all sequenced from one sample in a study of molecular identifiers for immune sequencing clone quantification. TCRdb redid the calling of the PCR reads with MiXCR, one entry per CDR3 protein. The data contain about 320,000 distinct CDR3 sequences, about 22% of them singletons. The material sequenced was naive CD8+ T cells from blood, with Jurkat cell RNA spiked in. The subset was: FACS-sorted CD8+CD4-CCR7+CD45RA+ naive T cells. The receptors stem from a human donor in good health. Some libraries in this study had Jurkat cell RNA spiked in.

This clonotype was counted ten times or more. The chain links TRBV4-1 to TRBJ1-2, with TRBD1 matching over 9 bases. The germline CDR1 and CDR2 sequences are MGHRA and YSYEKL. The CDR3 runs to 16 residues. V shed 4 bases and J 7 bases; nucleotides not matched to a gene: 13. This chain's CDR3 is CASSLGTGRRTSGYTF. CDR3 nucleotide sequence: TGCGCCAGCAGCCTGGGGACAGGGCGACGTACGTCTGGCTACACCTTC.

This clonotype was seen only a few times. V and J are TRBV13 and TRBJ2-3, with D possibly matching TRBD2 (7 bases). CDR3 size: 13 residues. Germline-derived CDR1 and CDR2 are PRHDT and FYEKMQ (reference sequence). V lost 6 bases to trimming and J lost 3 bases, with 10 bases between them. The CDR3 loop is CASRGGATDTQYF. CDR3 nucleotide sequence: TGTGCCAGCAGAGGGGGGGCAACAGATACGCAGTATTTT.

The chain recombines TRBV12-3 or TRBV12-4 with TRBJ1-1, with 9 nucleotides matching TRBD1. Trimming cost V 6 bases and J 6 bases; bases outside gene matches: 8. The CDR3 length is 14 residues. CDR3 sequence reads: CASSHGTGLAEAFF. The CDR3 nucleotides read TGTGCCAGCAGCCATGGGACAGGGTTGGCTGAAGCTTTCTTT.

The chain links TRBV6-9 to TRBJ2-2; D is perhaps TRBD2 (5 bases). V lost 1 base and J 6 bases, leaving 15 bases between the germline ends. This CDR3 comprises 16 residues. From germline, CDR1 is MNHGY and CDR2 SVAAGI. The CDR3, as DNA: TGTGCCAGCAGTTATTTTGAGGGTTCAGGCGCCGGGGAGCTGTTTTTT. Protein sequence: CASSYFEGSGAGELFF.

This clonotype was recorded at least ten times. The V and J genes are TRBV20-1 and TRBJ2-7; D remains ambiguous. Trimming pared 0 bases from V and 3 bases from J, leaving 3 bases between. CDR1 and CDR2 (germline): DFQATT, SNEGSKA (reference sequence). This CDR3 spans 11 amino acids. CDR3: CSARDYYEQYF. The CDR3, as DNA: TGCAGTGCTAGAGACTACTACGAGCAGTACTTC.

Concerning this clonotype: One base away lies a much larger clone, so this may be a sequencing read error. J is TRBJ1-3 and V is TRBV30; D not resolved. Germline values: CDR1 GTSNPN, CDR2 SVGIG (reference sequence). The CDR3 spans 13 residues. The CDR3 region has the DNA TGTGCCTTGGACGCCAGCTCTGGAAACACCATGTATTTT. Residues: CALDASSGNTMYF.

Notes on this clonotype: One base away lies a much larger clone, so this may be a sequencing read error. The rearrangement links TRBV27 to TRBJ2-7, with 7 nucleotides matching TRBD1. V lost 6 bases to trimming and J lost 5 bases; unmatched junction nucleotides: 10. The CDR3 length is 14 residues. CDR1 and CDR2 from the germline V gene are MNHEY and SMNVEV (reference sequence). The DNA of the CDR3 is TGTGCCAGCAGATCGACAGGGTCACCTAACGAGCAGTACTTC. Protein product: CASRSTGSPNEQYF.

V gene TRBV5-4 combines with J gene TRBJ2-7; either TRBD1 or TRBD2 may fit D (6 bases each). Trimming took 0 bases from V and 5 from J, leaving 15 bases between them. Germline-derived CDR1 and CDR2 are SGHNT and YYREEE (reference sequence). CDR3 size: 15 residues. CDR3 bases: TGTGCCAGCAGCTTGGTAGGGGGGCGCGAAGACGAGCAGTACTTC. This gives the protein CASSLVGGREDEQYF. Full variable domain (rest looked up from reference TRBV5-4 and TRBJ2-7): ETGVTQSPTHLIKTRGQQVTLRCSSQSGHNTVSWYQQALGQGPQFIFQYYREEENGRGNFPPRFSGLQFPNYSSELNVNALELDDSALYLCASSLVGGREDEQYFGPGTRLTVT.

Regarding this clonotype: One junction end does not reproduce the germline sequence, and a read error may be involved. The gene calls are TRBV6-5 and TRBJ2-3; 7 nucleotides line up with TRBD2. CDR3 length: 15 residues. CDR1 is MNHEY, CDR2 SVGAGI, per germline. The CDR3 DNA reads TGTACCAGCAGTTACGGGGGGAGAGGAACAGATACGCAGTATTTT. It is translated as CTSSYGGRGTDTQYF.

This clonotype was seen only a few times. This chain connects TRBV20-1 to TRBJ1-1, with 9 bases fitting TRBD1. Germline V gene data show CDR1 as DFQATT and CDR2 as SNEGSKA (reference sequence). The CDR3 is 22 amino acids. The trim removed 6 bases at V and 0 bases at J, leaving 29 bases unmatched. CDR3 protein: CSASIMGQSITGGLAMNTEAFF. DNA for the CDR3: TGCAGTGCAAGTATTATGGGTCAGAGTATTACAGGGGGCTTGGCGATGAACACTGAAGCTTTCTTT.

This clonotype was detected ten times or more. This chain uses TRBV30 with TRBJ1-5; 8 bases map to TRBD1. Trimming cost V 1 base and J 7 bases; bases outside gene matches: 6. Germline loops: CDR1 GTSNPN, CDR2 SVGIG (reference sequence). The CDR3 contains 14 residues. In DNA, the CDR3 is TGTGCCTGGAGTGGCGGACAGGGTAGGCAGCCCCAGCATTTT. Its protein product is CAWSGGQGRQPQHF.

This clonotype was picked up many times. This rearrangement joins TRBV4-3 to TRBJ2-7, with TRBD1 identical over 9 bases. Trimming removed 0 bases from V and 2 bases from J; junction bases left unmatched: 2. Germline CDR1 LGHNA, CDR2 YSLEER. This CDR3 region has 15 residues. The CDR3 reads CASSQDRTGAYEQYF. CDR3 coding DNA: TGCGCCAGCAGCCAAGACCGGACAGGGGCCTACGAGCAGTACTTC.

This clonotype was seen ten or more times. The CDR3 loop reads CAISEQGTEAFF. CDR3 coding DNA: TGTGCCATCAGTGAGCAAGGGACTGAAGCTTTCTTT. The chain combines TRBV10-3 with TRBJ1-1; D unclear. Per germline, CDR1 ENHRY and CDR2 SYGVKD. V was clipped by 2 bases and J by 5 bases, with 6 bases between them. The CDR3 length is 12 residues.

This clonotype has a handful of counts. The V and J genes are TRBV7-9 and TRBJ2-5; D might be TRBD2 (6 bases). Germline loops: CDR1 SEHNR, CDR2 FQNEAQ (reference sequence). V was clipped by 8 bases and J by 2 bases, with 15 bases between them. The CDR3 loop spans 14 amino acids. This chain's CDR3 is CASSGAGPQETQYF. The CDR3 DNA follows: TGTGCCAGCTCTGGGGCGGGACCACAAGAGACCCAGTACTTC.

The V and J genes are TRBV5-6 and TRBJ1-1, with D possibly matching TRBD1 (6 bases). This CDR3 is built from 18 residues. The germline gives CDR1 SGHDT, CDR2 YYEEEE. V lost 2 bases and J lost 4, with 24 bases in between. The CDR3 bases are TGTGCCAGCAGCTTCACCCTTTTAGGACAGCACCCGGGCACTGAAGCTTTCTTT. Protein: CASSFTLLGQHPGTEAFF.

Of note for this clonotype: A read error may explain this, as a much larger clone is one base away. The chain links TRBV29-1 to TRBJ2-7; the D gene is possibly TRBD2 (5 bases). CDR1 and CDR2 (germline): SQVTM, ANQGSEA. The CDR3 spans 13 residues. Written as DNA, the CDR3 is TGCAGCGCTACGGGGTCGAGCTCCTACGAGCAGTGCTTC. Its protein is CSATGSSSYEQCF.

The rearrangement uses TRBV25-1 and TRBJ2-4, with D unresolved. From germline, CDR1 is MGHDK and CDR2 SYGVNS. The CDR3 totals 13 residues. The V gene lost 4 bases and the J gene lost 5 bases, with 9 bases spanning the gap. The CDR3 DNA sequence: TGTGCCAGCAGTGGGGGTATGGAAAACATTCAGTACTTC. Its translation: CASSGGMENIQYF.

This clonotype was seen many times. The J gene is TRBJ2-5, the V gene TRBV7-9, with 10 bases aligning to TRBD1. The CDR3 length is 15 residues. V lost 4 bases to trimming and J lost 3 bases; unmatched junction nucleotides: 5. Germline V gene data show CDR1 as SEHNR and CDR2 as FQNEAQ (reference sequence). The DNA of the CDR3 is TGTGCCAGCAGCTCCAGGACAGGGGGGGAAGAGACCCAGTACTTC. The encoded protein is CASSSRTGGEETQYF. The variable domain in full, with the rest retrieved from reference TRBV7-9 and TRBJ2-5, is DTGVSQNPRHKITKRGQNVTFRCDPISEHNRLYWYRQTLGQGPEFLTYFQNEAQLEKSRLLSDRFSAERPKGSFSTLEIQRTEQGDSAMYLCASSSRTGGEETQYFGPGTRLLVL.

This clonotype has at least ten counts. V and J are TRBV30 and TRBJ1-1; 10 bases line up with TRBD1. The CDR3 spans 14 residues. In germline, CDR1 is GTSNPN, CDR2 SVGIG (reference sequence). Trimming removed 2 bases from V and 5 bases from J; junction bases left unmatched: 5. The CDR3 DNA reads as TGTGCCTGGAGTACGACAGGGGGCTGGACTGAAGCTTTCTTT. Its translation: CAWSTTGGWTEAFF.

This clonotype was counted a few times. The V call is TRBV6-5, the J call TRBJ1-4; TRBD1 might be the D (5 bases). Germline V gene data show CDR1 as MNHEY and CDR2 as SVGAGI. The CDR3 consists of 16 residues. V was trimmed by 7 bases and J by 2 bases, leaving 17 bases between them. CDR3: CASTPFRELTNEKLFF. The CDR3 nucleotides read TGTGCCAGCACCCCCTTCAGGGAATTGACTAATGAAAAACTGTTTTTT.

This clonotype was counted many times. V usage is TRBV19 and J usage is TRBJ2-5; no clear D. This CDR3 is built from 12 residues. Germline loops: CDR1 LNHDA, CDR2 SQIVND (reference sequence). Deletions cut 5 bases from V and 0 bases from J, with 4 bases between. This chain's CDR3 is CASSRNQETQYF. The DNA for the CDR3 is TGTGCCAGTAGTCGGAACCAAGAGACCCAGTACTTC.

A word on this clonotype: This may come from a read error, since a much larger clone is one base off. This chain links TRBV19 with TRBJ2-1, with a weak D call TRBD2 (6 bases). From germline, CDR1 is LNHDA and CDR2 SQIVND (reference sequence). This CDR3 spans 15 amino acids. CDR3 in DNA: TGTGCCAGTAGCCCCGGAGGGAGCGGGTACAATGAGCGGTTCTTC. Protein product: CASSPGGSGYNERFF.